This T cell receptor beta chain was identified during a study of blood T cells in healthy people across ages. Study observations and caveats: No conclusive comparison of naive versus antigen-experienced cells was possible with unsorted PBMCs. Age showed a roughly linear inverse relationship with TCR beta diversity per million T cells.

Alongside a J-beta primer mix, a sample-barcoded 5' primer served in a second PCR lasting about 6 to 12 cycles. All samples gave at least 2.5 million CDR3-containing paired-end reads. TCRdb re-called the 5' RACE reads through MiXCR, storing one row per CDR3 protein. The sample holds 800,000 or so distinct CDR3 sequences, approximately 65% seen once. Germline CDR1 and CDR2: SEHNR and FQNEAQ (reference sequence). The V end was cut by 5 bases, the J end by 0 bases, with 13 bases between. The CDR3 spans 15 residues. Details on this clonotype: Antigen unknown.

The sequence was obtained from a man aged 30 to 45 in good health. Sequenced sample: blood. The chain links TRBV7-9 to TRBJ2-5; D not certain. The CDR3 DNA is TGTGCCAGCAGCCCGTCGTCTCGAAACCAAGAGACCCAGTACTTC. Residues: CASSPSSRNQETQYF.